This is a list of T cell receptor beta chains from one sample in a study of immune evolution from preneoplasia to lung adenocarcinoma. The protocol was immunoSEQ multiplex PCR, while the TCRdb copy is restricted to in-frame clones and leaves out a portion. The repertoire consists of under 4,500 clones, with 65% to 80% occurring once and the leading ten covering about 12%. The sequencing input was FFPE lung adenocarcinoma in situ tissue. All receptors come from a person aged 60-80 years with lung adenocarcinoma. Each CDR3 is given with its conserved first and last residue. The D gene is left open where the match is weak. Expanded clones are given a class, and other clones once, few, many or no size at all.

clone_size,d_call,v_call,j_call,cdr3_aa,cdr3_nt
.,.,TRBV6-1,TRBJ2-1,CASSELEQGSGRNEQFF,TGTGCCAGCAGTGAACTCGAACAGGGTTCTGGTCGCAATGAGCAGTTCTTC
.,.,TRBV6-1,TRBJ2-4,CASSRQVAKNIQYF,TGTGCCAGCAGTCGACAGGTAGCCAAAAACATTCAGTACTTC
.,TRBD2,TRBV29-1,TRBJ2-1,CSVDGRGGLNEQFF,TGCAGCGTTGATGGGCGGGGGGGCCTCAATGAGCAGTTCTTC
.,TRBD1,TRBV4-1,TRBJ1-5,CASSQTPGQGGQPQHF,TGCGCCAGCAGCCAAACCCCGGGACAGGGTGGTCAGCCCCAGCATTTT
few,.,TRBV28,TRBJ2-3,CASSPVFGSTDTQYF,TGTGCCAGCAGTCCGGTTTTCGGGAGCACAGATACGCAGTATTTT
.,TRBD1,TRBV10-1,TRBJ2-2,CASSPLGTGGTGELFF,TGCGCCAGCAGTCCCCTTGGGACAGGGGGAACCGGGGAGCTATTTTTT
.,TRBD2,TRBV6-5,TRBJ2-7,CASKRTSDYEQYF,TGTGCCAGCAAGAGGACTAGCGACTACGAGCAGTACTTC
.,TRBD1,TRBV11-1,TRBJ2-7,CASSRGQGGYEQYF,TGTGCCAGCAGCAGAGGACAGGGCGGGTACGAGCAGTACTTC
.,.,TRBV5-5,TRBJ1-5,CASSLGSWNQPQHF,TGTGCCAGCAGCTTGGGGAGCTGGAATCAGCCCCAGCATTTT
.,TRBD1,TRBV6-1,TRBJ2-1,CASSRTGVWNEQFF,TGTGCCAGCAGCCGGACAGGGGTCTGGAATGAGCAGTTCTTC
.,.,TRBV28,TRBJ1-1,CASSDNTEAFF,TGTGCCAGCAGTGACAACACTGAAGCTTTCTTT
.,.,TRBV11-1,TRBJ1-1,CASSLARENTEAFF,TGTGCCAGCAGCTTAGCGCGTGAGAACACTGAAGCTTTCTTT
few,TRBD1,TRBV7-6,TRBJ2-3,CASSLGEGAHDTQYF,TGTGCCAGCAGCTTAGGCGAGGGGGCGCACGATACGCAGTATTTT
.,.,TRBV5-1,TRBJ2-1,CASSEQNEQFF,TGCGCCAGCAGCGAACAGAATGAGCAGTTCTTC
.,TRBD1,TRBV7-9,TRBJ2-7,CASSPGTGGRYEQYF,TGTGCCAGCAGCCCCGGGACAGGGGGCCGATACGAGCAGTACTTC
few,.,TRBV9,TRBJ2-2,CASTGPWTSGELFF,TGTGCCAGCACCGGCCCCTGGACATCAGGGGAGCTGTTTTTT
.,.,TRBV6-6,TRBJ1-2,CASISKQATFGYGYTF,TGTGCCAGCATTAGCAAACAGGCTACCTTTGGTTATGGCTACACCTTC
.,.,TRBV6-1,TRBJ1-1,CASSEALQLNTEAFF,TGTGCCAGCAGTGAAGCTTTACAGCTGAACACTGAAGCTTTCTTT
.,.,TRBV6-1,TRBJ1-3,CASSQHQGNTIYF,TGTGCCAGCAGTCAACATCAAGGAAACACTATATATTTT
.,.,TRBV7-2,TRBJ2-3,CASSSTDTQYF,TGTGCCAGCAGCAGCACAGATACGCAGTATTTT
few,TRBD2,TRBV5-1,TRBJ2-1,CASRDTSGGARDEQFF,TGCGCCAGCAGAGATACTAGCGGGGGGGCTAGGGATGAGCAGTTCTTC
.,.,TRBV7-9,TRBJ2-7,CASSLNYEQYF,TGTGCCAGCAGCCTGAACTACGAGCAGTACTTC
.,.,TRBV7-8,TRBJ1-5,CASSLGGGKRPQHF,TGTGCCAGCAGCTTAGGGGGAGGCAAGCGGCCCCAGCATTTT
.,.,TRBV9,TRBJ2-2,CASSRGQNTGELFF,TGTGCCAGCAGTCGGGGACAGAACACCGGGGAGCTGTTTTTT
.,TRBD2,TRBV7-2,TRBJ2-5,CASSLTSGERTQYF,TGTGCCAGCAGCTTAACTAGCGGGGAGAGGACCCAGTACTTC
.,.,TRBV11-3,TRBJ2-5,CASSLTLQETQYF,TGTGCCAGCAGCTTGACCCTCCAAGAGACCCAGTACTTC
.,.,TRBV4-1,TRBJ1-6,CASSQDGRDNSPLHF,TGCGCCAGCAGCCAAGACGGCAGGGATAATTCACCCCTCCACTTT
.,.,TRBV5-1,TRBJ2-2,CASSLGPEAFGELFF,TGCGCCAGCAGCCTGGGCCCGGAGGCTTTCGGGGAGCTGTTTTTT
.,.,TRBV4-1,TRBJ2-1,CASSQEWSLGTYNEQFF,TGCGCCAGCAGCCAAGAATGGAGCTTGGGGACCTACAATGAGCAGTTCTTC
once,.,TRBV11-2,TRBJ1-5,CASSLRPGSNQPQHF,TGTGCCAGCAGCTTAAGACCAGGGAGCAATCAGCCCCAGCATTTT
.,TRBD2,TRBV5-1,TRBJ2-5,CASSRSGGTSSETQYF,TGCGCCAGCAGCCGCTCGGGAGGGACTTCAAGCGAGACCCAGTACTTC
.,.,TRBV6-5,TRBJ2-5,CASSTWESAETQYF,TGTGCCAGCAGCACCTGGGAGTCCGCAGAGACCCAGTACTTC
.,.,TRBV20-1,TRBJ2-5,CSAGGYGTQYF,TGCAGCGCCGGGGGATACGGGACCCAGTACTTC
few,.,TRBV7-9,TRBJ2-2,CASSLPVGLDTGELFF,TGTGCCAGCAGCTTACCCGTGGGTCTGGACACCGGGGAGCTGTTTTTT
few,.,TRBV27,TRBJ2-1,CASRLYGGSNEQFF,TGTGCCAGCAGACTGTACGGGGGAAGCAATGAGCAGTTCTTC
few,.,TRBV27,TRBJ2-3,CASSPAWGTDTQYF,TGTGCCAGCAGTCCGGCATGGGGCACAGATACGCAGTATTTT
.,TRBD1,TRBV12-5,TRBJ1-1,CASAVTGGTEAFF,TGTGCTAGTGCCGTCACAGGGGGCACTGAAGCTTTCTTT
.,TRBD2,TRBV6-1,TRBJ2-1,CASSEALAASSYNEQFF,TGTGCCAGCAGTGAAGCCCTAGCGGCGAGCTCCTACAATGAGCAGTTCTTC
.,.,TRBV18,TRBJ1-1,CASSPPGRDRVNTEAFF,TGTGCCAGCTCACCACCGGGGCGGGATCGGGTGAACACTGAAGCTTTCTTT
.,.,TRBV10-3,TRBJ1-3,CAIRDSGNTIYF,TGTGCCATCAGGGACTCTGGAAACACCATATATTTT
once,.,TRBV18,TRBJ1-3,CASSPTDSGNTIYF,TGTGCCAGCTCACCCACCGACTCTGGAAACACCATATATTTT
.,TRBD2,TRBV4-1,TRBJ2-3,CASSHPSGGADTQYF,TGCGCCAGCAGCCACCCCAGCGGGGGGGCAGATACGCAGTATTTT
.,.,TRBV18,TRBJ1-1,CASSPRGKNTEAFF,TGTGCCAGCTCACCAAGGGGGAAGAACACTGAAGCTTTCTTT
.,.,TRBV5-1,TRBJ1-2,CASIFNSYGYTF,TGCGCCAGCATATTCAACAGCTATGGCTACACCTTC
.,.,TRBV7-6,TRBJ2-7,CASSPPRGLGNYEQYF,TGTGCCAGCAGCCCGCCACGGGGCTTGGGGAATTACGAGCAGTACTTC
.,.,TRBV7-9,TRBJ2-1,CASSPVSGSGHYNEQFF,TGTGCCAGCAGCCCAGTCAGTGGTAGCGGTCACTACAATGAGCAGTTCTTC
few,.,TRBV11-3,TRBJ2-3,CASSARLGGGAATDTQYF,TGTGCCAGCAGCGCCCGTTTAGGAGGGGGGGCGGCGACAGATACGCAGTATTTT
.,.,TRBV7-2,TRBJ2-4,CASSSGQVKNIQYF,TGTGCCAGCAGCTCTGGGCAAGTCAAAAACATTCAGTACTTC
.,TRBD1,TRBV19,TRBJ1-2,CASSGQGDGYTF,TGTGCCAGTAGTGGACAGGGAGATGGCTACACCTTC
.,TRBD1,TRBV27,TRBJ2-7,CASSLRQGADEQYF,TGTGCCAGCAGTTTACGACAGGGGGCCGACGAGCAGTACTTC
.,.,TRBV29-1,TRBJ2-5,CSVEDYGTGETQYF,TGCAGCGTTGAAGATTACGGGACGGGGGAGACCCAGTACTTC
few,.,TRBV9,TRBJ1-1,CASSEGPGGEAFF,TGTGCCAGCAGCGAGGGGCCTGGGGGTGAAGCTTTCTTT